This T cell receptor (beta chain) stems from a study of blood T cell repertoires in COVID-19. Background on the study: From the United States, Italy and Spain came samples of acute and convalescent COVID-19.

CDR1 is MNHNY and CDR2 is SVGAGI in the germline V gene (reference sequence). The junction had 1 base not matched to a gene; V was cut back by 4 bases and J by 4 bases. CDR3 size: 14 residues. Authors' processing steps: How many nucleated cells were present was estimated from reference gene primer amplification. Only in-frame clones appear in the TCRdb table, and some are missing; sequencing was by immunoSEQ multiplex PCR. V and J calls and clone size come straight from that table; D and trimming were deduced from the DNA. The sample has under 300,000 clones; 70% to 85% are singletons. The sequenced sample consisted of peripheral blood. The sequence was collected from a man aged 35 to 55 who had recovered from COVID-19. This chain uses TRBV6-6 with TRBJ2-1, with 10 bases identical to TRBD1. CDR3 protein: CASSWTGGYNEQFF. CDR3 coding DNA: TGTGCCAGCAGTTGGACAGGGGGTTACAATGAGCAGTTCTTC.